The T cell receptor (beta chain) described here comes from a study of early T cells in non-severe SARS-CoV-2 infection. Study-wide context: Whole-blood bulk RNA, unsorted, was sequenced, and chains were unpaired.

Molecules of cDNA were individually given unique molecular identifiers that were attached to them. Each CDR3 protein gets one entry after TCRdb re-called the 5' RACE reads with MiXCR. The table has under 60,000 distinct CDR3 sequences, approximately 8% seen once; the top ten hold 3.5% to 4.5%. The CDR3 runs to 13 residues. The germline V and J ends were trimmed by 2 bases and 2 bases, with 8 bases remaining between them. The germline V gene has CDR1 SGHRS and CDR2 YFSETQ. This clonotype has just a few counts. The antigen is unknown. The study, taken as a whole, reports: Anti-spike CD8 specificities were favored by VDJdb matching, whose results missed private and CD4 specificities.

This chain joins TRBV5-1 and TRBJ2-7; D might be TRBD1 (5 bases). The source of this sequence is an adult who was a healthcare worker with PCR-confirmed SARS-CoV-2 infection or an uninfected control (not recorded which). Sequences were obtained from whole blood. The CDR3 coding sequence is TGCGCCAGCAGCTTCGACAGAGCCTACGAGCAGTACTTC. Encoded protein: CASSFDRAYEQYF.